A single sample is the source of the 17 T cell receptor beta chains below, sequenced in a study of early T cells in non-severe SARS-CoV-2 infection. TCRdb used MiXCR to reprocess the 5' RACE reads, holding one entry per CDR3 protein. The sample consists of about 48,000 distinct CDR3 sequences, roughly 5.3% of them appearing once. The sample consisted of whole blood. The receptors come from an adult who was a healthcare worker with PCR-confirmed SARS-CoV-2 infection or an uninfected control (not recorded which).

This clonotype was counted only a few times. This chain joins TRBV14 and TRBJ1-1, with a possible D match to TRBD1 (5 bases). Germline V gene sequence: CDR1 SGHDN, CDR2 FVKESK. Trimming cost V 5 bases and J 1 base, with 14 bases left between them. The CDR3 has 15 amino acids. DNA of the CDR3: TGTGCCAGCAGCACGGCAGGGAGATGGAACACTGAAGCTTTCTTT. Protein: CASSTAGRWNTEAFF.

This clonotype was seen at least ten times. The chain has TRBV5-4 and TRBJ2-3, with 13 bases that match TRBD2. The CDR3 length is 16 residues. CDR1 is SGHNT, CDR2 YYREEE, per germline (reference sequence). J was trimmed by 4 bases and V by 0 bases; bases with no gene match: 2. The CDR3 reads CASSLAGLAGSDTQYF. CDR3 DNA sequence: TGTGCCAGCAGCTTGGCGGGACTAGCGGGATCAGATACGCAGTATTTT.

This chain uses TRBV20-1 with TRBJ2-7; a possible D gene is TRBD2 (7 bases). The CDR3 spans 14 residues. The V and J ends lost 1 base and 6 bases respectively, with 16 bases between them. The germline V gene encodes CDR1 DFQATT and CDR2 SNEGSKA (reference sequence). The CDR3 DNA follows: TGCAGTGCTAGAGGAGGGGGAGGGCCAATCGAGCAGTACTTC. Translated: CSARGGGGPIEQYF.

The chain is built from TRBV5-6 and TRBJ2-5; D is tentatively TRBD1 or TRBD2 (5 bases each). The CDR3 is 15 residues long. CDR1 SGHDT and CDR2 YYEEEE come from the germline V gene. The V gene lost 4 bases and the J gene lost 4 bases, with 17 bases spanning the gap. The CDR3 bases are TGTGCCAGCAGCCTGGGGGACCCCCGGGGAGAGACCCAGTACTTC. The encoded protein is CASSLGDPRGETQYF.

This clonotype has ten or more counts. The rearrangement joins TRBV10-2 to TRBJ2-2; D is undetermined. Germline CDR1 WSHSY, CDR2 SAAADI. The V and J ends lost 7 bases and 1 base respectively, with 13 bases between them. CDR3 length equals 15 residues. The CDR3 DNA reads TGCGCCAGCAAGCGAGTCCGAATGAACACCGGGGAGCTGTTTTTT. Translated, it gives CASKRVRMNTGELFF.

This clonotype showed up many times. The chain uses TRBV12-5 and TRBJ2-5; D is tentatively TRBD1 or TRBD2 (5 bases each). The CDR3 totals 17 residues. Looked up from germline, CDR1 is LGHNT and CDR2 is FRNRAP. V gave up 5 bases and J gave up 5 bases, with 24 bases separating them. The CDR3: CASGDERDRGLRETQYF. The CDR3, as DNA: TGTGCTAGTGGTGACGAAAGGGACCGCGGCCTAAGGGAGACCCAGTACTTC.

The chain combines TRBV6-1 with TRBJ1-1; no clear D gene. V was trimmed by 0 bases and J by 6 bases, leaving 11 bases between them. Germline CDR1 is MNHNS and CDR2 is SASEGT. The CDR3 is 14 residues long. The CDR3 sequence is CASSEALPAPEAFF. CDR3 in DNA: TGTGCCAGCAGTGAAGCGCTTCCGGCGCCTGAAGCTTTCTTT.

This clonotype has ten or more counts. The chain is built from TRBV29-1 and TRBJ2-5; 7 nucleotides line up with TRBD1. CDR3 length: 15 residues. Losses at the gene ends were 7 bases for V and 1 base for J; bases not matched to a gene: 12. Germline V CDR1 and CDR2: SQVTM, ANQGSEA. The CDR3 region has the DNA TGCAGCGGGTTTATTGCCGACAGGGCCCAAGAGACCCAGTACTTC. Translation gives CSGFIADRAQETQYF.

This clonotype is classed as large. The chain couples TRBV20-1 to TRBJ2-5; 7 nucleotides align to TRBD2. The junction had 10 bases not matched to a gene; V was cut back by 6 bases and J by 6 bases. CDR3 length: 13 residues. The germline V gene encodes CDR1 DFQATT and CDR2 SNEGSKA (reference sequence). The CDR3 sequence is CSARPGGSKTQYF. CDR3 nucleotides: TGCAGTGCCAGACCTGGCGGGAGCAAGACCCAGTACTTC.

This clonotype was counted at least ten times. In DNA, the CDR3 is TGTGCCAGCAGCGTAGGAGGGACAGGGGGCCGTGGCTACACCTTC. Translated: CASSVGGTGGRGYTF. The V and J genes are TRBV9 and TRBJ1-2; 12 bases match TRBD1. The CDR3 is 15 amino acids. Per the germline V gene, CDR1 is SGDLS and CDR2 is YYNGEE. Losses at the gene ends were 0 bases for V and 7 bases for J; bases not matched to a gene: 4.

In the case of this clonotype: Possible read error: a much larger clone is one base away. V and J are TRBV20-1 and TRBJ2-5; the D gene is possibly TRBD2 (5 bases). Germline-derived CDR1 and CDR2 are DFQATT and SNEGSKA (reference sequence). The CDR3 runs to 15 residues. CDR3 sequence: CNASTHSSIQETQYF. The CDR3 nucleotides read TGCAATGCTAGCACCCACAGCTCGATCCAAGAGACCCAGTACTTC.

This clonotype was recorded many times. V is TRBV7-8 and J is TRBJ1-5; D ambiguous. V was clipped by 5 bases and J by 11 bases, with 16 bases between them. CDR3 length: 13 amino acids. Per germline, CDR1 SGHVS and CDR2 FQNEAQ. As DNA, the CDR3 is TGTGCCAGCAGCGCCAGCAGTTATTCAGCCCAGCATTTT. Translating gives CASSASSYSAQHF.

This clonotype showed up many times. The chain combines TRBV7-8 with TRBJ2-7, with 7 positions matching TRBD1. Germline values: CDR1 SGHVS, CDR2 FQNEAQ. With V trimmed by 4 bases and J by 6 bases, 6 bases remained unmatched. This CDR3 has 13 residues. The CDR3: CASSSRTGLEQYF. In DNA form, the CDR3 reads TGTGCCAGCAGCTCTAGGACAGGACTCGAGCAGTACTTC.

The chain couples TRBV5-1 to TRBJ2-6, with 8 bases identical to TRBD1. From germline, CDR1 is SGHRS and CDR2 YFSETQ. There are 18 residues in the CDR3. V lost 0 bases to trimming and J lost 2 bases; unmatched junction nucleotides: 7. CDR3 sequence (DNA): TGCGCCAGCAGCTTGGCAGGGGGCGCCCTGGCTGGGGCCAACGTCCTGACTTTC. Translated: CASSLAGGALAGANVLTF.

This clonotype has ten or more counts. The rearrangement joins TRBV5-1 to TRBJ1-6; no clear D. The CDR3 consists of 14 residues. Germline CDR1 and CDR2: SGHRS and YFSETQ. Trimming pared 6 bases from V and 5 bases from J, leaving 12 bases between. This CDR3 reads CASMPGRNNSPLHF. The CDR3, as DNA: TGCGCCAGCATGCCCGGTCGGAATAATTCACCCCTCCACTTT. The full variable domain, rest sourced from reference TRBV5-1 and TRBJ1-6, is KAGVTQTPRYLIKTRGQQVTLSCSPISGHRSVSWYQQTPGQGLQFLFEYFSETQRNKGNFPGRFSGRQFSNSRSEMNVSTLELGDSALYLCASMPGRNNSPLHFGNGTRLTVT.

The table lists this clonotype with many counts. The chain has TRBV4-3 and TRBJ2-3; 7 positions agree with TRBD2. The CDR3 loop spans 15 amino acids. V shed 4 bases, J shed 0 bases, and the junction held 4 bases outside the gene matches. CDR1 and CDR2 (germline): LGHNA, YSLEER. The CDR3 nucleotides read TGCGCCAGCAGCCCTAGCGGTCCTAGCACAGATACGCAGTATTTT. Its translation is CASSPSGPSTDTQYF.

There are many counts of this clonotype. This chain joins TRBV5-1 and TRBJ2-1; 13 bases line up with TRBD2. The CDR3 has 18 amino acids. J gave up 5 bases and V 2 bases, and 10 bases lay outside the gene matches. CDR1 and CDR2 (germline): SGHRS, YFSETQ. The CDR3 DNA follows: TGCGCCAGCAGCTTACTAGCGGGAGGGCCCGGATCCGACAATGAGCAGTTCTTC. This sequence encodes CASSLLAGGPGSDNEQFF. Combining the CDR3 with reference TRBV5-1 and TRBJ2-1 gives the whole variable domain KAGVTQTPRYLIKTRGQQVTLSCSPISGHRSVSWYQQTPGQGLQFLFEYFSETQRNKGNFPGRFSGRQFSNSRSEMNVSTLELGDSALYLCASSLLAGGPGSDNEQFFGPGTRLTVL.